These 14 T cell receptor beta chains share one sample of origin, sequenced in a study of graft-versus-host responses after intestinal transplantation. Their antigens are not known. The protocol was immunoSEQ multiplex PCR, while the TCRdb copy is restricted to in-frame clones and leaves out a portion. This sample yields tens of thousands of clones, of which 80% to 95% are seen a single time; around 2.5% belongs to the top ten. Here the sequenced sample was unstimulated CD4+ T cells sorted from spleen or lymph node cells, taken before transplant. These receptors originate from a human donor who was the organ donor for an intestinal transplant.

The chain recombines TRBV6-5 with TRBJ1-1; D may be TRBD1 (6 bases). The V gene lost 7 bases and the J gene lost 7 bases, with 13 bases spanning the gap. Looked up from germline, CDR1 is MNHEY and CDR2 is SVGAGI. CDR3 length: 12 amino acids. CDR3 sequence: CASTSRQDEAFF. The DNA of the CDR3 is TGTGCCAGCACCTCCAGACAGGATGAAGCTTTCTTT.

This CDR3 is CASSTAGTDREKLFF. CDR3 nucleotide sequence: TGTGCCAGCAGTACCGCGGGGACGGACAGAGAAAAACTGTTTTTT. The genes are TRBV28 and TRBJ1-4; weak D call: TRBD1 (6 bases). From germline, CDR1 is MDHEN and CDR2 SYDVKM. The germline V and J ends were trimmed by 5 bases and 8 bases, with 18 bases remaining between them. The CDR3 length is 15 residues.

V is TRBV7-8 and J is TRBJ2-2; D uncertain. The ends were cut back, 6 bases at V and 0 bases at J, with 5 bases in the middle. Germline CDR1 and CDR2: SGHVS and FQNEAQ. This CDR3 spans 13 amino acids. For the CDR3, the DNA is TGTGCCAGCAGAAACACGAACACCGGGGAGCTGTTTTTT. Translation: CASRNTNTGELFF.

The genes are TRBV7-6 and TRBJ1-1; D unresolved. The ends were cut back, 3 bases at V and 1 base at J, with 6 bases in the middle. The CDR3 extends over 13 amino acids. Germline values: CDR1 SGHVS, CDR2 FNYEAQ. The CDR3 nucleotides are TGTGCCAGCAGCTTGTCGAGGAACACTGAAGCTTTCTTT. Translation gives CASSLSRNTEAFF.

J is TRBJ2-7 and V is TRBV10-3; no reliable D call. The CDR3 is made up of 15 amino acids. CDR1 and CDR2 from the germline V gene are ENHRY and SYGVKD. Trimming removed 10 bases from V and 0 bases from J, with 19 bases in between. CDR3 coding DNA: TGTGCCAGCGACAACAATGGGATGGACTCCTACGAGCAGTACTTC. It translates to CASDNNGMDSYEQYF.

This chain joins TRBV18 and TRBJ2-1; possibly TRBD2 for D (5 bases). The CDR3 length is 14 residues. Trimming stripped 3 bases from V and 9 bases from J, with 15 bases between. Germline CDR1 and CDR2: KGHSH and LQKENI. This chain's CDR3 is CASSPKLGLFEQFF. The CDR3 nucleotides are TGTGCCAGCTCACCTAAACTCGGACTTTTTGAGCAGTTCTTC.

The V call is TRBV4-3, the J call TRBJ2-2, with D hard to call. The V gene's germline CDR1 is LGHNA and CDR2 YSLEER. The CDR3 spans 13 residues. Trimming took 1 base from V and 7 from J, leaving 7 bases between them. Written as DNA, the CDR3 is TGCGCCAGCAGCCAAGTGCGGAACGGGGAGCTGTTTTTT. Protein: CASSQVRNGELFF.

This clone was picked up a small number of times. The chain combines TRBV28 with TRBJ2-1, with 10 bases that match TRBD2. Germline trimming cut 5 bases from V and 4 bases from J; bases unmatched to any gene: 8. This CDR3 has 16 amino acids. Germline loops: CDR1 MDHEN, CDR2 SYDVKM. CDR3 sequence (DNA): TGTGCCAGCAGTCCGCTAGCGGGAGAGGGGTACAATGAGCAGTTCTTC. It specifies CASSPLAGEGYNEQFF.

This CDR3 reads CASSPGVMNTGELFF. The CDR3 region has the DNA TGTGCCAGCAGCCCGGGGGTTATGAACACCGGGGAGCTGTTTTTT. The V and J genes are TRBV7-3 and TRBJ2-2; a possible D gene is TRBD2 (6 bases). In germline, CDR1 is SGHTA, CDR2 FQGTGA. This CDR3 has 15 residues. V lost 5 bases and J lost 1, with 11 bases in between. Based on the CDR3 plus reference TRBV7-3 and TRBJ2-2, the full variable domain is GAGVSQTPSNKVTEKGKYVELRCDPISGHTALYWYRQSLGQGPEFLIYFQGTGAADDSGLPNDRFFAVRPEGSVSTLKIQRTERGDSAVYLCASSPGVMNTGELFFGEGSRLTVL.

The rearrangement uses TRBV5-1 and TRBJ2-3, with 12 bases matching TRBD2. V was clipped by 0 bases and J by 4 bases; unmatched bases: 9. The CDR3 contains 18 residues. Germline-derived CDR1 and CDR2 are SGHRS and YFSETQ. The CDR3 coding sequence is TGCGCCAGCAGCTTGGGGCCCCCTAGCGGGAGGGTCTCAGATACGCAGTATTTT. Translation: CASSLGPPSGRVSDTQYF.

V is TRBV10-3 and J is TRBJ1-2; 9 bases are shared with TRBD1. J was trimmed by 7 bases and V by 0 bases; bases with no gene match: 6. Per the germline V gene, CDR1 is ENHRY and CDR2 is SYGVKD. The CDR3 is 15 amino acids. The CDR3 reads CAISESQGARSGYTF. The CDR3 nucleotides read TGTGCCATCAGTGAGTCACAGGGGGCCCGAAGTGGCTACACCTTC.

The chain employs TRBV27 and TRBJ1-6; no clear D. The CDR3 totals 15 residues. Germline-derived CDR1 and CDR2 are MNHEY and SMNVEV (reference sequence). V gave up 5 bases and J gave up 5 bases, with 13 bases separating them. The CDR3 DNA sequence: TGTGCCAGCAGTCTAGGTAGCCCCAATAATTCACCCCTCCACTTT. It is translated as CASSLGSPNNSPLHF.

This clone has a single count. The V call is TRBV29-1, the J call TRBJ2-1, with 10 nucleotides matching TRBD2. The CDR3 length is 16 residues. From germline, CDR1 is SQVTM and CDR2 ANQGSEA. The V and J ends lost 6 bases and 5 bases, in that order; junction bases with no gene match: 13. The CDR3 region is CSVRGWGTSDNNEQFF. In DNA form, the CDR3 reads TGCAGCGTCCGCGGGTGGGGGACTAGCGATAACAATGAGCAGTTCTTC.

The gene calls are TRBV11-2 and TRBJ2-7; 10 bases agree with TRBD1. The CDR3 extends over 15 amino acids. Per germline, CDR1 SGHAT and CDR2 FQNNGV. V dropped 4 bases and J dropped 2; count of bases not matched to a gene: 5. The CDR3 region is CASSYTGTGAYEQYF. For the CDR3, the DNA is TGTGCCAGCAGCTACACCGGGACAGGGGCCTACGAGCAGTACTTC.